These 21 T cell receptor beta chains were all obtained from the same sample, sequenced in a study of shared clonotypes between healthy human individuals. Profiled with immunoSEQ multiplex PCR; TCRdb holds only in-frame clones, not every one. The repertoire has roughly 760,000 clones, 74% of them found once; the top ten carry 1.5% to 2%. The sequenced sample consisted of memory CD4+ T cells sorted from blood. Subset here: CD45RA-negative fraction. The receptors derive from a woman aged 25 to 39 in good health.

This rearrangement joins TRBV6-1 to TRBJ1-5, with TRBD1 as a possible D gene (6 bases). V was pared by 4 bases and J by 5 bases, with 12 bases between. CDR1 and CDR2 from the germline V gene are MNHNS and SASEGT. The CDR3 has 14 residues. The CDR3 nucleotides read TGTGCCAGCAGTGGGGGGGGCATCTATCAGCCCCAGCATTTT. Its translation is CASSGGGIYQPQHF.

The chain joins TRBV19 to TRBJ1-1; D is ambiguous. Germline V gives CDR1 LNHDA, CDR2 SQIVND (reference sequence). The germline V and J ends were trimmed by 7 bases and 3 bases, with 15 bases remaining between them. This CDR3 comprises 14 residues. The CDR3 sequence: CASNTPGRDTEAFF. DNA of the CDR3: TGTGCCAGTAACACTCCTGGAAGGGACACTGAAGCTTTCTTT.

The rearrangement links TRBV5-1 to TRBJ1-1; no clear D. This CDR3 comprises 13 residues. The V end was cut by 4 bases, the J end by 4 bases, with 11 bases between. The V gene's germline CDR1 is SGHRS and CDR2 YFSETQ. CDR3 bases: TGCGCCAGCAGCCACGAGGCTGGCACTGAAGCTTTCTTT. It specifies CASSHEAGTEAFF.

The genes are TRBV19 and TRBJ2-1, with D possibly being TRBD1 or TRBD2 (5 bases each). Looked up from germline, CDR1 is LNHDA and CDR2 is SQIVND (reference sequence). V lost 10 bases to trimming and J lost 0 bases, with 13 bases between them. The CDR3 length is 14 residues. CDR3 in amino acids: CATCRDPSYNEQFF. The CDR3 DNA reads TGTGCCACCTGCCGGGACCCCTCCTACAATGAGCAGTTCTTC.

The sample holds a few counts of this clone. CDR3 sequence: CASSFLRTNEKLFF. The DNA of the CDR3 is TGTGCCAGCAGTTTTTTAAGAACTAATGAAAAACTGTTTTTT. The chain carries TRBV28 and TRBJ1-4; D is uncertain. Between the trimmed V and J ends, which lost 3 bases and 1 base, there was a span of 6 bases. Per the germline V gene, CDR1 is MDHEN and CDR2 is SYDVKM. The CDR3 totals 14 residues.

CDR3 sequence reads: CASRRTYTEAFF. Written as DNA, the CDR3 is TGTGCCAGCAGAAGAACCTACACTGAAGCTTTCTTT. The rearrangement uses TRBV6-1 and TRBJ1-1; D not resolved. V lost 6 bases to trimming and J lost 3 bases, with 8 bases between them. Germline values: CDR1 MNHNS, CDR2 SASEGT. This CDR3 comprises 12 residues.

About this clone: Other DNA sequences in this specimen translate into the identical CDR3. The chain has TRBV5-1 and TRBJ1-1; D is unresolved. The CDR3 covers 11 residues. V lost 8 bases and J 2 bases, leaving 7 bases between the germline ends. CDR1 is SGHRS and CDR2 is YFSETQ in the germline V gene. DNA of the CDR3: TGCGCCAGTCGACAAAACACTGAAGCTTTCTTT. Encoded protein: CASRQNTEAFF.

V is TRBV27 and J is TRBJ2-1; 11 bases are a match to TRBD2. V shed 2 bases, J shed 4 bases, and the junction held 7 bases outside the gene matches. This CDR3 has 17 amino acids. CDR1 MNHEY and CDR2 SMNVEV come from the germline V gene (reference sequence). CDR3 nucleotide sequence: TGTGCCAGCAGTTTAGGGACTAGCGGTTCCCTATACAATGAGCAGTTCTTC. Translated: CASSLGTSGSLYNEQFF.

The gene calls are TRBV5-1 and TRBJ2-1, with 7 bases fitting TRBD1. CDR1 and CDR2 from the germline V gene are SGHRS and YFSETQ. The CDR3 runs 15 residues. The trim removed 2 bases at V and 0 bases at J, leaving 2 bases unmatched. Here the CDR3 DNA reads TGCGCCAGCAGCTTTAGGACAGGCTCCTACAATGAGCAGTTCTTC. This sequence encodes CASSFRTGSYNEQFF.

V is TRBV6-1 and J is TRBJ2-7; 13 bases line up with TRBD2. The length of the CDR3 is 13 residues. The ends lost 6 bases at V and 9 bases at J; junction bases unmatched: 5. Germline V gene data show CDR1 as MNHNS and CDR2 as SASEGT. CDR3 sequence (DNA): TGTGCCAGCAGAGGGACTAGCGGGGCTGCGCAGTACTTC. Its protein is CASRGTSGAAQYF.

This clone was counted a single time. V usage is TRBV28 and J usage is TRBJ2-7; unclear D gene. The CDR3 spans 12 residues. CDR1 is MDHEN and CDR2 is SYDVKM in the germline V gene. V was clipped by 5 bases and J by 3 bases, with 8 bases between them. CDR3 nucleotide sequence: TGTGCCAGCAGTAGTTGGGTCTACGAGCAGTACTTC. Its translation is CASSSWVYEQYF.

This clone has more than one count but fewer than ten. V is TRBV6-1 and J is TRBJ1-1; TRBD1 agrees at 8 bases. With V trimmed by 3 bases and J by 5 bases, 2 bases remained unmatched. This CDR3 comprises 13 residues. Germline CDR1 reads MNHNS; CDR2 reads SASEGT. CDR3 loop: CASSDRGRTEAFF. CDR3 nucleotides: TGTGCCAGCAGTGACAGGGGGCGGACTGAAGCTTTCTTT.

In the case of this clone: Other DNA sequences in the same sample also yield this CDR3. In DNA, the CDR3 is TGTGCCAGTAGTCCTCGGGGGGCTCTCAATACTGAAGCTTTCTTT. Protein: CASSPRGALNTEAFF. The chain recombines TRBV19 with TRBJ1-1, with D maybe TRBD1 (6 bases). The germline V gene has CDR1 LNHDA and CDR2 SQIVND (reference sequence). The CDR3 is made up of 15 amino acids. V gave up 5 bases and J gave up 5 bases, with 18 bases separating them. Based on the CDR3 plus reference TRBV19 and TRBJ1-1, the full variable domain is DGGITQSPKYLFRKEGQNVTLSCEQNLNHDAMYWYRQDPGQGLRLIYYSQIVNDFQKGDIAEGYSVSREKKESFPLTVTSAQKNPTAFYLCASSPRGALNTEAFFGQGTRLTVV.

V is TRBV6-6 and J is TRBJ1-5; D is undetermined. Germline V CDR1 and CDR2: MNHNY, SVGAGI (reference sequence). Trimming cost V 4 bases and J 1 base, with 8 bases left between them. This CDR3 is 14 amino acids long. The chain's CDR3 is CASSLGLSNQPQHF. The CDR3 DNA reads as TGTGCCAGCAGTTTGGGCCTCAGCAATCAGCCCCAGCATTTT.

CDR3 DNA sequence: TGTGCCAGCAGCGTAGGAGGGTATCAGCCCCAGCATTTT. Translated: CASSVGGYQPQHF. V is TRBV11-2 and J is TRBJ1-5; D not resolved. The germline CDR1 and CDR2 sequences are SGHAT and FQNNGV. The V gene lost 5 bases and the J gene lost 5 bases, with 10 bases spanning the gap. This CDR3 is built from 13 residues.

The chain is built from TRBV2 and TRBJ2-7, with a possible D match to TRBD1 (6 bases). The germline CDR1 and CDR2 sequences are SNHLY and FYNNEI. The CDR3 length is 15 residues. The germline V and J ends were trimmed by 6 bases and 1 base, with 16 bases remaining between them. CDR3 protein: CASRRQDTGSYEQYF. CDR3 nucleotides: TGTGCCAGCAGACGACAGGATACAGGTTCCTACGAGCAGTACTTC.

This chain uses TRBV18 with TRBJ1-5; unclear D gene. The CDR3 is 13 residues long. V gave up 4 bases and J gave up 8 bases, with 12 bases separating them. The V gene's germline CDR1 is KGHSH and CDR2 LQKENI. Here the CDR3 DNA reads TGTGCCAGCTCACAGACCTCGAAAGAGCCCCAGCATTTT. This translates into CASSQTSKEPQHF.

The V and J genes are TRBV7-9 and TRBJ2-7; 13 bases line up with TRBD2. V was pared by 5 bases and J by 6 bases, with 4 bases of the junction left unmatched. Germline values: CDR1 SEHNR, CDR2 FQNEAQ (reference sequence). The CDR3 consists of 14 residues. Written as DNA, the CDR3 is TGTGCCAGCAGCATCGGGACTAGCGGGATCGAGCAGTACTTC. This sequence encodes CASSIGTSGIEQYF.

The chain's CDR3 is CASTMNRGLQETQYF. The CDR3 nucleotides are TGCGCCAGCACTATGAATAGGGGACTACAAGAGACCCAGTACTTC. The chain carries TRBV10-2 and TRBJ2-5; 7 bases fit TRBD2. With 7 bases clipped from V and 2 bases from J, the junction kept 10 bases outside the gene matches. CDR1 is WSHSY, CDR2 SAAADI, per germline. The CDR3 covers 15 residues.

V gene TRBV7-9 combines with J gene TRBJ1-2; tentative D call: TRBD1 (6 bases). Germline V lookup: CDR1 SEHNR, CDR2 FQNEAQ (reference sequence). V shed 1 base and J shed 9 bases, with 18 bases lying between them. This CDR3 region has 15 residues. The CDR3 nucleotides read TGTGCCAGCAGCTTAGTCGGGGGCGGGGTCACCAGCTACACCTTC. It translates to CASSLVGGGVTSYTF. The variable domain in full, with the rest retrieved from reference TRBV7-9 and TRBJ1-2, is DTGVSQNPRHKITKRGQNVTFRCDPISEHNRLYWYRQTLGQGPEFLTYFQNEAQLEKSRLLSDRFSAERPKGSFSTLEIQRTEQGDSAMYLCASSLVGGGVTSYTFGSGTRLTVV.

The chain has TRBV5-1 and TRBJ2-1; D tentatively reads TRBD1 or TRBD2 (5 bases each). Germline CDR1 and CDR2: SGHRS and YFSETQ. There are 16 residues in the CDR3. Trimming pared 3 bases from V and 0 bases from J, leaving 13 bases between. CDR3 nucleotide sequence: TGCGCCAGCAGCTGGGGTATTGGGGGCTCCTACAATGAGCAGTTCTTC. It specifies CASSWGIGGSYNEQFF. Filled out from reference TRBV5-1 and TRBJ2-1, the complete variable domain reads KAGVTQTPRYLIKTRGQQVTLSCSPISGHRSVSWYQQTPGQGLQFLFEYFSETQRNKGNFPGRFSGRQFSNSRSEMNVSTLELGDSALYLCASSWGIGGSYNEQFFGPGTRLTVL.